What follows is one T cell receptor beta chain and its context. Antigen unknown. The data were obtained in a study of vaccination and CD4 T cells after COVID-19. About the study: Samples taken post-COVID came a median 101 days after diagnosis, ranging from 35 to 161. The stimulating agents, overlapping spike peptides, came from SARS-CoV-2, HCoV-NL63, HCoV-OC43 and HCoV-229E. Study conclusions and caveats: A comparatively limited set of convalescent patients was examined, with no early post-infection timepoints.

Per the germline V gene, CDR1 is LNHDA and CDR2 is SQIVND (reference sequence). CDR3 length equals 17 residues. V shed 7 bases and J 8 bases; nucleotides not matched to a gene: 18. Treatment here: roughly 10-day PBMC culture with coronavirus spike peptide pools or control peptides (ViraFEST assay). Wells that each held 1.8 million or so PBMCs were cultured with 9.5 to 10 IU/ml IL-2 and approximately 10 ug/ml peptide pools. With the Oncomine TCR Beta short-read assay, DNA from cultured CD4+ T cells was sequenced. TCRdb independently ran MiXCR on the PCR reads; one entry per CDR3 protein. The sample has about 24,000 distinct CDR3 sequences; 60% are singletons.

Sequenced here: CD4+ T cells from blood, cultured in vitro, sampled after SARS-CoV-2 vaccination. The TCR comes from a human donor who received a COVID-19 vaccine. This chain connects TRBV19 to TRBJ2-1, with 9 nucleotides matching TRBD2. CDR3 bases: TGTGCCAGTAATCCTAGCGGGGTACTGGGTCTTGAGGATGAGCAGTTCTTC. Translated, it gives CASNPSGVLGLEDEQFF.